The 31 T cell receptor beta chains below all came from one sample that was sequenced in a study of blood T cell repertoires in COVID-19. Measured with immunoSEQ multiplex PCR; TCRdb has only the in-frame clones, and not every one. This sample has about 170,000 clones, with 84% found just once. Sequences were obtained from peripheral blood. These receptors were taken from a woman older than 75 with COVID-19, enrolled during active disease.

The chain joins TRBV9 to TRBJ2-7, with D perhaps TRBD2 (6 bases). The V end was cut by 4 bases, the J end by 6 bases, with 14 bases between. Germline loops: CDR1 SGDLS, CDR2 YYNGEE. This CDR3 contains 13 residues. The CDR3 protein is CASSTGTGGEQYF. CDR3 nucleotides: TGTGCCAGCAGCACCGGGACTGGGGGCGAGCAGTACTTC. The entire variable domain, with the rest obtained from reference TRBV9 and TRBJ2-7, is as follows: DSGVTQTPKHLITATGQRVTLRCSPRSGDLSVYWYQQSLDQGLQFLIQYYNGEERAKGNILERFSAQQFPDLHSELNLSSLELGDSALYFCASSTGTGGEQYFGPGTRLTVT.

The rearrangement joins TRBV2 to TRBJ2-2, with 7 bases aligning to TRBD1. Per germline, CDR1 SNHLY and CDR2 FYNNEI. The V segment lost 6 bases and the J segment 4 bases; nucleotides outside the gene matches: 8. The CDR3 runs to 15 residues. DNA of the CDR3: TGTGCCAGCAGGGGGGACAGAATGATCACCGGGGAGCTGTTTTTT. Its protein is CASRGDRMITGELFF.

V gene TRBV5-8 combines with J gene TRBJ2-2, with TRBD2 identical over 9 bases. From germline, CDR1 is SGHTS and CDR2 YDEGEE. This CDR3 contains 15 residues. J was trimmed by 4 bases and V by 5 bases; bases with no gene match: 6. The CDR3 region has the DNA TGTGCCAGCAGATCGGGACTAGCTCCCACCGGGGAGCTGTTTTTT. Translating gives CASRSGLAPTGELFF.

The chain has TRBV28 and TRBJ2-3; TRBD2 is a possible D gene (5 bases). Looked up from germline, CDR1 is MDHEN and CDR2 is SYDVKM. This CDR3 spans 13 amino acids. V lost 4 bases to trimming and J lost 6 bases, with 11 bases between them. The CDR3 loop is CASSSGSLDTQYF. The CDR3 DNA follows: TGTGCCAGCAGTTCGGGGTCGTTGGATACGCAGTATTTT.

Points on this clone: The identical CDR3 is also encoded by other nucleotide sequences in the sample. The CDR3 DNA reads TGTGCCAGCAGAGGGAGAGGCGATGAGCAGTTCTTC. Translated, it gives CASRGRGDEQFF. This chain links TRBV2 with TRBJ2-1; weak D call: TRBD2 (5 bases). This CDR3 is built from 12 residues. Germline loops: CDR1 SNHLY, CDR2 FYNNEI. The V gene lost 6 bases and the J gene lost 8 bases, with 11 bases spanning the gap.

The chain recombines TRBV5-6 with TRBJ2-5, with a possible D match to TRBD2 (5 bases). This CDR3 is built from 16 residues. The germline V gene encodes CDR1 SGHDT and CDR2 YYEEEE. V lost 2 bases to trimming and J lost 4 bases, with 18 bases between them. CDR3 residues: CASSFLETSGRETQYF. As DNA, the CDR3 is TGTGCCAGCAGCTTCCTCGAAACTAGTGGGCGAGAGACCCAGTACTTC.

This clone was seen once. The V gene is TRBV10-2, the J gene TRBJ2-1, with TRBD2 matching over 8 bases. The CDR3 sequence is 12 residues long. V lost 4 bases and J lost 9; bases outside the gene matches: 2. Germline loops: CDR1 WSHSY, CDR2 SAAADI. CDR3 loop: CASSALAGEQFF. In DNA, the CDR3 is TGCGCCAGCAGTGCTCTAGCGGGTGAGCAGTTCTTC.

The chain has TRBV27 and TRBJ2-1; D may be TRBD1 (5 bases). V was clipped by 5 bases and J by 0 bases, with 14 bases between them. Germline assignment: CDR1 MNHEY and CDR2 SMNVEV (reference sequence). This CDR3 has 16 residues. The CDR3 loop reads CASSPQGWASYNEQFF. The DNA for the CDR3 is TGTGCCAGCAGTCCCCAGGGTTGGGCCTCCTACAATGAGCAGTTCTTC.

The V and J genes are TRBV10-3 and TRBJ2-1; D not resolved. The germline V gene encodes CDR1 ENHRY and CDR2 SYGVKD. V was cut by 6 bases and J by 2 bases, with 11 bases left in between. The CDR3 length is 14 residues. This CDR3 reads CAIRTGETYNEQFF. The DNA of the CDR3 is TGTGCCATCAGGACCGGAGAGACCTACAATGAGCAGTTCTTC.

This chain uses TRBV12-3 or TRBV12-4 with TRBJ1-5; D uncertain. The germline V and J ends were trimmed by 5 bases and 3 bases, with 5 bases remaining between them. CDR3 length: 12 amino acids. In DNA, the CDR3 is TGTGCCAGCAGTCCCCACAATCAGCCCCAGCATTTT. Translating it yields CASSPHNQPQHF.

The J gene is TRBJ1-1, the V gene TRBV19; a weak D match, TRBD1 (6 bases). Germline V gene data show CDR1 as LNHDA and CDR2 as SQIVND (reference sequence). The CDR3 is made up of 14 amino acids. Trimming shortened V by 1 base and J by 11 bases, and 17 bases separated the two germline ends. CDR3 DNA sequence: TGTGCCAGTAGTATAGGTGGGGCCCCAAGGGGGGCTTTCTTT. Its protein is CASSIGGAPRGAFF.

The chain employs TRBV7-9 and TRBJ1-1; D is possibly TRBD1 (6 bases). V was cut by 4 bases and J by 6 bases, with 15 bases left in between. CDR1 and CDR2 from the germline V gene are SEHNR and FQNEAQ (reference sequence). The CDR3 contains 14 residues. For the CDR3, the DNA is TGTGCCAGCAGCTACACAGGGAGCAGCGCTGAAGCTTTCTTT. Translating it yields CASSYTGSSAEAFF.

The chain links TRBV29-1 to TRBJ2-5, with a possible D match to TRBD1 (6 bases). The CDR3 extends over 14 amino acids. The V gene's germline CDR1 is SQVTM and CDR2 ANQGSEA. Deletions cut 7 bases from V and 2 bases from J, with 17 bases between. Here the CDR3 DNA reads TGCAGCGCATCACTAGGGGGTAGACAAGAGACCCAGTACTTC. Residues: CSASLGGRQETQYF.

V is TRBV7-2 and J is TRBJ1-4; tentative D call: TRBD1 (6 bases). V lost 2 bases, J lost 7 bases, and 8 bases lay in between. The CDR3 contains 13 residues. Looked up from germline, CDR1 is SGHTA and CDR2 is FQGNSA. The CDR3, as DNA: TGTGCCAGCAGCTTAATAGGGGGTGAAAAACTGTTTTTT. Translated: CASSLIGGEKLFF.

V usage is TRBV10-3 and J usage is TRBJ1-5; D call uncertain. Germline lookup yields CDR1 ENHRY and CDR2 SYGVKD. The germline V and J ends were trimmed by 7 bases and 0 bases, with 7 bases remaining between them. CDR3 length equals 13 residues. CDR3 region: CAINGNSNQPQHF. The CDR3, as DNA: TGTGCCATCAACGGTAATAGCAATCAGCCCCAGCATTTT.

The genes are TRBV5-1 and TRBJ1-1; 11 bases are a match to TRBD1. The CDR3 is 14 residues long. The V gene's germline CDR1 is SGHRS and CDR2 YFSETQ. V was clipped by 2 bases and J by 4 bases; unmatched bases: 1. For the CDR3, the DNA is TGCGCCAGCAGCTTAGGACAGGGGGCCACTGAAGCTTTCTTT. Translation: CASSLGQGATEAFF.

The CDR3 DNA follows: TGTGCCACCAGCAGAGATCTTAATCAGCCCCAGCATTTT. This sequence encodes CATSRDLNQPQHF. The rearrangement uses TRBV15 and TRBJ1-5, with D unresolved. Germline V lookup: CDR1 LNHNV, CDR2 YYDKDF (reference sequence). The CDR3 sequence is 13 residues long. The V end lost 0 bases, the J end lost 4 bases, and 4 bases lay between the germline ends.

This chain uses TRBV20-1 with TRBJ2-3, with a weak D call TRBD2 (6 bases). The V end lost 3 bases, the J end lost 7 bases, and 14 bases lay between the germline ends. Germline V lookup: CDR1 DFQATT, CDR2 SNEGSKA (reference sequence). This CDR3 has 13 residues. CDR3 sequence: CSASSRLVYTQYF. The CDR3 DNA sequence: TGCAGTGCTAGTTCAAGACTAGTTTATACGCAGTATTTT.

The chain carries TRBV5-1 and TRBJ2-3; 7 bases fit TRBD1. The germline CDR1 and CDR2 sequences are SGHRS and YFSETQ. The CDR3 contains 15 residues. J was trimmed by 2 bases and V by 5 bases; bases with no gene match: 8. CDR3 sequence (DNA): TGCGCCAGCAGTCATACTCAGGGGGACACAGATACGCAGTATTTT. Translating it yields CASSHTQGDTDTQYF.

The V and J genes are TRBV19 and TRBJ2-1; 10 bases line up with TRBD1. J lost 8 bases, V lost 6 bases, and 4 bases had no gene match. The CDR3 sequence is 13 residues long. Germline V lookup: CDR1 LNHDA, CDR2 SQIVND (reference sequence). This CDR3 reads CASRGQGSHEQFF. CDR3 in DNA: TGTGCCAGTAGGGGACAGGGGTCCCATGAGCAGTTCTTC.

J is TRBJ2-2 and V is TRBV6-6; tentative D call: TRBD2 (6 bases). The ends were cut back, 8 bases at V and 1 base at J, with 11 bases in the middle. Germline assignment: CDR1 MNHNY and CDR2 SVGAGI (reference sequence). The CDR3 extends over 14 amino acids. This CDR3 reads CASHPGGNTGELFF. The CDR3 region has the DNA TGTGCCAGCCACCCCGGGGGGAACACCGGGGAGCTGTTTTTT.

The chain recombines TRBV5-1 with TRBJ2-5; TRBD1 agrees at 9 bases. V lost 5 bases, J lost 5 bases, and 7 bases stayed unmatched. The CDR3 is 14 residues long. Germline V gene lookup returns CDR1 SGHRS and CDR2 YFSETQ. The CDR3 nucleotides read TGCGCCAGCAGGTCGGACAGGGGTTGGGAGACCCAGTACTTC. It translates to CASRSDRGWETQYF.

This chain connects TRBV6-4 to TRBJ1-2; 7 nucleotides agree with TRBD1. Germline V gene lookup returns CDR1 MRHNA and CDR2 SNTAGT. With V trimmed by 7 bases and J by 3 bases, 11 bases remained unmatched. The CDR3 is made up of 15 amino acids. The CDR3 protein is CASKEGASSYYGYTF. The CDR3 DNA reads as TGTGCCAGCAAGGAGGGGGCGTCCTCTTACTATGGCTACACCTTC.

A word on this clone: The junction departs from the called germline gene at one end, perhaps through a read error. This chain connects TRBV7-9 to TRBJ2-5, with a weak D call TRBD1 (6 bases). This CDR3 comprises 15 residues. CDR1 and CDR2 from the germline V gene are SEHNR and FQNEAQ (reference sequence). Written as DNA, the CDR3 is TGTGCCAGCGGCTTGGGGGCAGGGGATGTTGAGACCCAGTACTTC. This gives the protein CASGLGAGDVETQYF.

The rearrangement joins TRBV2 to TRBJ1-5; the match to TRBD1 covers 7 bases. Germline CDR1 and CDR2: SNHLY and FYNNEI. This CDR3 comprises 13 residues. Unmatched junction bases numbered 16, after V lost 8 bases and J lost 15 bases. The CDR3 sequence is CASRDSPISPGHF. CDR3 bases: TGTGCCAGCCGGGACAGTCCTATCAGCCCGGGGCATTTT. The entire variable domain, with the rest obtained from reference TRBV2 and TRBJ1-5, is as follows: EPEVTQTPSHQVTQMGQEVILRCVPISNHLYFYWYRQILGQKVEFLVSFYNNEISEKSEIFDDQFSVERPDGSNFTLKIRSTKLEDSAMYFCASRDSPISPGHFGDGTRLSIL.

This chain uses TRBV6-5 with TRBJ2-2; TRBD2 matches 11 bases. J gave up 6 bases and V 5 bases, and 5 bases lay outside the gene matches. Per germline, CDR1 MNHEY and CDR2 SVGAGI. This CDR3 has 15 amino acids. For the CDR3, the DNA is TGTGCCAGCAGTCCGGCACTAGCGGGAGCCGGGGAGCTGTTTTTT. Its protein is CASSPALAGAGELFF.

CDR3 in amino acids: CASSLSTGVGYGYTF. The CDR3 bases are TGTGCCAGCAGCTTATCGACAGGGGTAGGCTATGGCTACACCTTC. The chain is built from TRBV7-3 and TRBJ1-2; 8 bases line up with TRBD1. Germline CDR1 SGHTA, CDR2 FQGTGA. J was trimmed by 4 bases and V by 2 bases; bases with no gene match: 6. The length of the CDR3 is 15 residues.

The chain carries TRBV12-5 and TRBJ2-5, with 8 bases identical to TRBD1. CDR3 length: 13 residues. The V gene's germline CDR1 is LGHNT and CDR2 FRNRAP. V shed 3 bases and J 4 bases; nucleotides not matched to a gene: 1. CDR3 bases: TGTGCTAGTGGTTTTACAGGGGGAGAGACCCAGTACTTC. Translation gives CASGFTGGETQYF.

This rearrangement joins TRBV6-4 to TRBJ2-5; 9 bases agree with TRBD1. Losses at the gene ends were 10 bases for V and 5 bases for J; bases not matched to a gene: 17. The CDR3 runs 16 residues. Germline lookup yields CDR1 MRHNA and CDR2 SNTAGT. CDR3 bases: TGTGCCACCGGGGCGGGACAGGGACGTTATATGGAGACCCAGTACTTC. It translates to CATGAGQGRYMETQYF.

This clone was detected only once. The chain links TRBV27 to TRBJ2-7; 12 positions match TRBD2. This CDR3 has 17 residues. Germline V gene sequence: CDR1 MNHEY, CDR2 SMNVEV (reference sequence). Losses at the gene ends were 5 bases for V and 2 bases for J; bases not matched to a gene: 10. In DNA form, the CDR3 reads TGTGCCAGCAGTCACCCCCCTCTAGCGGGAGGGCCCTACGAGCAGTACTTC. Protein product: CASSHPPLAGGPYEQYF.

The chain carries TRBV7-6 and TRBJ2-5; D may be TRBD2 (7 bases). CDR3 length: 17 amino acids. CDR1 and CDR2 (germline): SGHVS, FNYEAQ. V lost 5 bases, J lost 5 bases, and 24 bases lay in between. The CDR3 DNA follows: TGTGCCAGCAGCCCGGACGCTCGCGGGGGCCCCCAGGAGACCCAGTACTTC. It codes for CASSPDARGGPQETQYF.